Sequencing of this TCR beta chain was carried out in a study of Ad26.COV2.S vaccination and SARS-CoV-2 variants. Treatment meaning: roughly 20 received Ad26.COV2.S at low or high dose, single or two shots; roughly 5 received placebo; per-sample allocation not given. Specimen acquisition occurred on day 63 following the initial vaccine or placebo injection. Sequencing used immunoSEQ multiplex PCR; TCRdb keeps in-frame clones, though not all of them. In the table there are some 340,000 clones, about 85% of which are singletons. This receptor was identified in a person aged 18 to 59 who received the Ad26.COV2.S COVID-19 vaccine or a placebo. This material consisted of peripheral blood, taken in a trial of Ad26.COV2.S vaccine versus placebo.

This CDR3 reads CASSATPGQGFSEQFF. In DNA, the CDR3 is TGTGCCAGCAGCGCGACCCCGGGACAGGGTTTCAGTGAGCAGTTCTTC. The rearrangement links TRBV7-3 to TRBJ2-1; 9 bases map to TRBD1. CDR3 length: 16 residues. V trimming: 5 bases; J trimming: 9 bases; junction bases outside the gene matches: 14. Germline values: CDR1 SGHTA, CDR2 FQGTGA.